Listed below are T cell receptor beta chains from one sample, sequenced in a study of OX40 agonist ivuxolimab in advanced cancers. Profiling relied on immunoSEQ multiplex PCR, and the TCRdb table lists in-frame clones only, not all of them. This table has fewer than 75,000 clones, 80% appearing once. Sequenced here: CD4+ or CD8+ T cells sorted from blood, sampled in a trial of the OX40 agonist ivuxolimab. Every receptor here comes from an adult with an advanced solid tumor such as melanoma, head and neck, liver or kidney cancer. Each CDR3 is given with its conserved first and last residue. D genes are given only for firm matches. Rows give clone size only sometimes, using once, few, many, or a class for an expanded clone.

abundance	v_gene	d_gene	j_gene	CDR3aa	CDR3nt
-	TRBV5-1	-	TRBJ2-1	CASSLWQGGYNEQFF	TGCGCCAGCAGCTTGTGGCAGGGGGGCTACAATGAGCAGTTCTTC
-	TRBV9	-	TRBJ2-7	CASSVGWDDYEQYF	TGTGCCAGCAGCGTAGGTTGGGATGACTACGAGCAGTACTTC
-	TRBV5-1	-	TRBJ2-1	CASRREVSSYNEQFF	TGCGCCAGCAGGAGGGAAGTGAGCTCCTACAATGAGCAGTTCTTC
-	TRBV18	-	TRBJ2-7	CASSPPGHPYEQYF	TGTGCCAGCTCACCCCCGGGACACCCTTACGAGCAGTACTTC
-	TRBV4-1	TRBD1	TRBJ1-1	CASSRGQNMNTEAFF	TGCGCCAGCAGCAGGGGGCAGAATATGAACACTGAAGCTTTCTTT
-	TRBV5-1	TRBD1	TRBJ1-2	CASSPGTGPLSGYGYTF	TGCGCCAGCAGTCCCGGGACAGGGCCCCTCTCGGGCTATGGCTACACCTTC
-	TRBV7-9	TRBD1	TRBJ2-2	CASSLVGGTGPLQAGELFF	TGTGCCAGCAGCTTAGTAGGGGGGACAGGGCCCCTTCAGGCCGGGGAGCTGTTTTTT
-	TRBV7-9	-	TRBJ1-2	CASSLQGDGGYTF	TGTGCCAGCAGTTTACAGGGAGATGGGGGCTACACCTTC
-	TRBV5-4	TRBD2	TRBJ2-1	CASSSVAGTYNEQFF	TGTGCCAGCAGCTCGGTAGCGGGTACATACAATGAGCAGTTCTTC
-	TRBV6-6	-	TRBJ1-6	CASSSPEPISPLHF	TGTGCCAGCAGTTCTCCAGAGCCGATTTCACCCCTCCACTTT
-	TRBV28	-	TRBJ1-5	CASRSRGQPQHF	TGTGCCAGCAGGAGCAGGGGTCAGCCCCAGCATTTT
-	TRBV5-6	-	TRBJ1-1	CASSLVEVPEAFF	TGTGCCAGCAGCTTGGTGGAGGTCCCCGAAGCTTTCTTT
-	TRBV7-9	TRBD2	TRBJ2-1	CASSLRLASLWGNEQFF	TGTGCCAGCAGCTTGAGACTAGCTTCTTTATGGGGGAATGAGCAGTTCTTC
few	TRBV7-2	TRBD2	TRBJ2-1	CASSPQAGAHEQFF	TGTGCCAGCAGCCCCCAAGCGGGAGCCCATGAGCAGTTCTTC
-	TRBV4-2	TRBD2	TRBJ2-3	CASSQERLLAGADTQYF	TGTGCCAGCAGCCAAGAAAGGCTCCTAGCGGGGGCCGATACGCAGTATTTT
once	TRBV7-3	-	TRBJ2-7	CASSRSTGVVYEQYF	TGTGCCAGCAGCCGATCTACGGGAGTAGTATACGAGCAGTACTTC
-	TRBV5-1	-	TRBJ2-2	CASSPDPNTGELFF	TGCGCCAGCAGCCCTGACCCGAACACCGGGGAGCTGTTTTTT
-	TRBV30	-	TRBJ1-1	CAWSGAISGVPEAFF	TGTGCCTGGAGTGGAGCTATCTCTGGGGTCCCTGAAGCTTTCTTT
-	TRBV5-4	-	TRBJ2-2	CASSLRGSFTGELFF	TGTGCCAGCAGCTTGCGAGGGAGTTTCACCGGGGAGCTGTTTTTT
-	TRBV18	TRBD1	TRBJ2-7	CASSLPGQGAIEQYF	TGTGCCAGCTCACTACCGGGACAGGGGGCGATCGAGCAGTACTTC
-	TRBV30	-	TRBJ1-5	CAWSQGNDQPQHF	TGTGCCTGGAGTCAAGGGAATGATCAGCCCCAGCATTTT
-	TRBV4-3	TRBD2	TRBJ2-2	CASSQEAGGFTGELFF	TGCGCCAGCAGCCAAGAAGCGGGAGGGTTCACCGGGGAGCTGTTTTTT
-	TRBV19	TRBD2	TRBJ2-2	CASSTLAGVTGELFF	TGTGCCAGTAGTACGCTAGCGGGAGTTACCGGGGAGCTGTTTTTT
-	TRBV5-4	TRBD1	TRBJ2-3	CASSPDRFTDTQYF	TGTGCCAGCAGCCCGGACAGGTTCACAGATACGCAGTATTTT
-	TRBV7-2	-	TRBJ2-5	CASSFYRAGEETQYF	TGTGCCAGCAGCTTCTATCGGGCAGGGGAAGAGACCCAGTACTTC
-	TRBV7-2	-	TRBJ2-6	CASSLGVGGSGANVLTF	TGTGCCAGCAGCTTAGGGGTCGGTGGCTCTGGGGCCAACGTCCTGACTTTC
-	TRBV29-1	-	TRBJ2-3	CSVIGGTDTQYF	TGCAGCGTAATAGGGGGCACAGATACGCAGTATTTT
-	TRBV7-8	-	TRBJ2-5	CASSSYRETQYF	TGTGCCAGCAGCTCCTATAGAGAGACCCAGTACTTC
-	TRBV7-2	TRBD2	TRBJ2-4	CASSWTSGGNIQYF	TGTGCCAGCAGCTGGACTAGCGGAGGGAACATTCAGTACTTC
-	TRBV19	-	TRBJ2-5	CASSSLGETQYF	TGTGCCAGTAGTAGCCTAGGAGAGACCCAGTACTTC
-	TRBV28	TRBD2	TRBJ2-1	CASRTPGTSGSSRQFF	TGTGCCAGCAGGACTCCTGGGACTAGCGGGAGCTCCCGGCAGTTCTTC
-	TRBV10-3	TRBD2	TRBJ2-3	CAISGQLAGDTDTQYF	TGTGCCATCAGTGGGCAACTAGCGGGAGATACAGATACGCAGTATTTT
-	TRBV19	-	TRBJ1-6	CASSMEYNSPLHF	TGTGCCAGTAGTATGGAGTATAATTCACCCCTCCACTTT
-	TRBV4-1	-	TRBJ1-1	CASSRGRLRMNTEAFF	TGCGCCAGCAGCCGCGGACGTCTGAGGATGAACACTGAAGCTTTCTTT
-	TRBV18	TRBD1	TRBJ2-7	CASSFRQGVSGEQYF	TGTGCCAGCTCCTTCCGACAGGGGGTAAGCGGCGAGCAGTACTTC
-	TRBV7-2	TRBD1	TRBJ2-3	CASSLSGGWGDTQYF	TGTGCCAGCAGCTTATCAGGGGGCTGGGGTGATACGCAGTATTTT